This T cell receptor beta chain was observed in a study of blood T cell repertoires in COVID-19. Across the whole study: Nucleic acid was either cDNA or gDNA, and it came from T cells, B-cell-depleted T cells, or PBMCs.

This clone was observed once. CDR1 is MDHEN, CDR2 SYDVKM, per germline. The V gene lost 7 bases and the J gene lost 2 bases, with 12 bases spanning the gap. This CDR3 is built from 13 residues. Original processing methods: Reference gene primer amplification gave nucleated cell count estimates. The repertoire was sequenced with immunoSEQ multiplex PCR; TCRdb's copy has only in-frame clones and lacks some. The V and J calls and clone size were taken over from that table, and D and trimming were inferred from the DNA. The sample yields tens of thousands of clones, around nine tenths seen once. The sequence was obtained from a human donor in a cohort sampled during active COVID-19. V is TRBV28 and J is TRBJ2-7; tentatively, D is TRBD1 (5 bases). The sample consisted of peripheral blood. CDR3: CASTPGRAYEQYF. CDR3 bases: TGTGCCAGCACCCCCGGCAGGGCCTACGAGCAGTACTTC.